This T cell receptor (beta chain) was profiled in a study of T cell responses to AZD1222 COVID-19 vaccine. Study summary: The analysis combined second doses at about 4 or about 12 weeks. Overall study findings and caveats: Just a handful of AZD1222 recipients were seropositive at baseline. Clonal diversity may have been underestimated in mostly white British donors.

Looked up from germline, CDR1 is MNHEY and CDR2 is SVGAGI. The V segment lost 6 bases and the J segment 2 bases; nucleotides outside the gene matches: 3. There are 14 residues in the CDR3. In the case of this clone: The antigen is unknown. Other nucleotide sequences from this sample produce the same CDR3.

Assay: immunoSEQ multiplex PCR; the TCRdb copy retains only in-frame clones and omits some. The sample shows some 180,000 clones, roughly 92% of them seen only once. This TCR was recovered from an adult in good health. The chain joins TRBV6-5 to TRBJ2-7, with 11 positions matching TRBD2. Sequencing was performed on peripheral blood, taken on day 0 of AZD1222 vaccination. CDR3 nucleotide sequence: TGTGCCAGCAGCCGACTAGCGGGGACCTACGAGCAGTACTTC. Its translation: CASSRLAGTYEQYF.